The TCR beta chain under discussion was sequenced for a study of blood T cell repertoires in COVID-19. Study-wide background: Sites across the United States, Italy and Spain contributed samples from acute and convalescent COVID-19.

V trimming: 4 bases; J trimming: 1 base; junction bases outside the gene matches: 4. This CDR3 spans 14 amino acids. The V gene's germline CDR1 is KGHSH and CDR2 LQKENI. Original data processing: The authors estimated nucleated cell counts from reference gene primer amplification. Only in-frame clones appear in the TCRdb table, and some are missing; sequencing was by immunoSEQ multiplex PCR. That table gives V, J and clone size, and the DNA gave D and trimming. The sample yields roughly 150,000 clones, 85% to 90% seen once. Sequenced sample: peripheral blood. The sequence derives from a human donor in a cohort sampled during active COVID-19. The rearrangement joins TRBV18 to TRBJ2-7, with 7 bases fitting TRBD1. The CDR3 region has the DNA TGTGCCAGCTCACACAGGGGCGAATCCTACGAGCAGTACTTC. Translated, it gives CASSHRGESYEQYF.